This T cell receptor (beta chain) was identified during a study of control samples from healthy donors and cancer patients. Data came from immunoSEQ multiplex PCR; TCRdb stores just in-frame clones and leaves some out. The sample lists about 89,000 clones; roughly nine tenths were seen once. Trimming removed 5 bases at V and 4 bases at J, with 11 bases between. This CDR3 is built from 13 residues. CDR1 and CDR2 from the germline V gene are MNHNY and SVGAGI (reference sequence). The sequencing input was blood. This rearrangement joins TRBV6-6 to TRBJ1-1; D is undetermined. The origin of this receptor is a man aged 30-40 years in good health. CDR3 protein: CASSLGQATEAFF. In DNA, the CDR3 is TGTGCCAGCAGTCTCGGCCAGGCCACTGAAGCTTTCTTT.